The sequence of this TCR beta chain was determined in a study of beta chain features in type 1 diabetes. Notes on the study in general: Shortening that was moderate but significant affected the TCRB CDR3s of Type 1 diabetes patients in all four CD4+ subsets.

Expressed TCRB transcripts were sequenced because the isolated RNA had all been reverse transcribed beforehand. Measured with immunoSEQ multiplex PCR; TCRdb has only the in-frame clones, and not every one. The repertoire includes hundreds of thousands of clones, 13% of them detected once, and 0.02% to 0.025% sits in the top ten. In regard to this clone: Antigen unknown.

The V and J ends lost 6 bases and 6 bases, in that order; junction bases with no gene match: 11. Germline CDR1 and CDR2: SQVTM and ANQGSEA. The CDR3 extends over 14 amino acids. The J gene is TRBJ2-1, the V gene TRBV29-1; TRBD2 aligns across 7 bases. The sequencing sample was made of naive CD4+ T cells from blood. The clonotype comes from a man younger than 35 with type 1 diabetes. The CDR3 nucleotides read TGCAGCGTCGCAGCGGGGAATCACTTCAATGAGCAGTTCTTC. Encoded protein: CSVAAGNHFNEQFF.